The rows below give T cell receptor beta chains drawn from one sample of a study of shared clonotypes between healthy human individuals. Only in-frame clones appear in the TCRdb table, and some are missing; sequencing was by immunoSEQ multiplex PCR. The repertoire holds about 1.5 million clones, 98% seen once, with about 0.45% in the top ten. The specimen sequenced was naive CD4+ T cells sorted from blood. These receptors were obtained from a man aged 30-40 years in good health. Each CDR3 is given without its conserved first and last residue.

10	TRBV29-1	SVVESSYEQY
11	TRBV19	ASRTGQSREQY
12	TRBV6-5	ASSSRVGQKTQY
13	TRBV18	ASSPTKGPDQPQH
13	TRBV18	ASSQGPGRAYEQY
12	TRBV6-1	ASSERTGGEKLF
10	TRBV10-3	AISEQTNEQF
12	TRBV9	ASSVVAGGREQY
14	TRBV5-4	ASTTGSLGSTDTQY
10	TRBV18	ASSPEGYGYT
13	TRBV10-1	ASSMEAAGQETQY
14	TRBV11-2	ASSLMVTSGSRIYH
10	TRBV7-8	ASSFGSEKLF
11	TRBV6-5	ASSSDREQPQH
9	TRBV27	ASSLTYEQY
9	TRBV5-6	ASNLYAEQF
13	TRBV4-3	ASSQAQGSNQPQH
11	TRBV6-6	ASTPDYVGEQF
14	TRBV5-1	ASSLSTGTDQETQY
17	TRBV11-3	ASSLDSAGSSSLGDEQF
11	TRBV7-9	ASSLVGGDTQY
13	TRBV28	ASSSPGRATGELF
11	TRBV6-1	ASSESGQETQY
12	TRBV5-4	ASTSDIYTDTQY
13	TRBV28	ASSPGGASAYEQY
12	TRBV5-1	ASSLGQTTDTQY
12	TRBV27	ASRSIRAGNEQY